The 20 T cell receptor beta chains listed next were all sequenced from one sample in a study of OX40 agonist ivuxolimab in advanced cancers. Method: immunoSEQ multiplex PCR; TCRdb's copy keeps in-frame clones and lacks some. Of approximately 52,000 clones in the sample, roughly 94% are singletons; the top ten hold more than 10%. The sample consisted of CD4+ or CD8+ T cells sorted from blood, taken in a trial of the OX40 agonist ivuxolimab. These receptors were collected from an adult with an advanced solid tumor such as melanoma, head and neck, liver or kidney cancer.

This clone has only one observation. This sequence joins TRBV7-9 and TRBJ2-1, with 8 bases lining up with TRBD1. The CDR3 spans 17 residues. V dropped 7 bases and J dropped 6; count of bases not matched to a gene: 17. The V gene's germline CDR1 is SEHNR and CDR2 FQNEAQ (reference sequence). CDR3 protein: CASIHLYSGTGLNEQFF. In nucleotides, the CDR3 is TGTGCCAGCATCCACCTCTATTCCGGGACAGGCCTCAATGAGCAGTTCTTC.

In this sample, this clone turned up a few times. Additional DNA sequences in this sample encode the identical CDR3. The chain links TRBV7-6 to TRBJ2-7; the D gene is possibly TRBD1 (5 bases). The V end lost 2 bases, the J end lost 1 base, and 9 bases lay between the germline ends. CDR3 size: 14 residues. Germline V gives CDR1 SGHVS, CDR2 FNYEAQ. CDR3 coding DNA: TGTGCCAGCAGCTTATGGACAAATTCCTACGAGCAGTACTTC. Translated: CASSLWTNSYEQYF. Looking up the rest from reference TRBV7-6 and TRBJ2-7 gives the full variable domain: GAGVSQSPRYKVTKRGQDVALRCDPISGHVSLYWYRQALGQGPEFLTYFNYEAQQDKSGLPNDRFSAERPEGSISTLTIQRTEQRDSAMYRCASSLWTNSYEQYFGPGTRLTVT.

V gene TRBV25-1 combines with J gene TRBJ1-2, with 10 bases matching TRBD1. In germline, CDR1 is MGHDK, CDR2 SYGVNS. The V gene end was trimmed by 2 bases and the J gene end by 3 bases; junction bases not matched to a gene: 0. The CDR3 consists of 14 residues. The CDR3 sequence is CASSEGTGDYGYTF. CDR3 coding DNA: TGTGCCAGCAGTGAAGGGACAGGGGACTATGGCTACACCTTC.

The chain combines TRBV19 with TRBJ1-2; D is ambiguous. The CDR3 contains 13 residues. Trimming shortened V by 3 bases and J by 5 bases, and 10 bases separated the two germline ends. The germline V gene has CDR1 LNHDA and CDR2 SQIVND (reference sequence). CDR3 residues: CASSMASSYGYTF. CDR3 sequence (DNA): TGTGCCAGTAGTATGGCTAGCAGTTATGGCTACACCTTC.

The chain combines TRBV4-1 with TRBJ2-2; D is undetermined. CDR1 is MGHRA and CDR2 is YSYEKL in the germline V gene. V was cut by 1 base and J by 8 bases, with 5 bases left in between. This CDR3 region has 12 residues. CDR3 protein: CASSQVGGELFF. The CDR3 DNA follows: TGCGCCAGCAGCCAAGTAGGGGGGGAGCTGTTTTTT.

The gene calls are TRBV4-1 and TRBJ1-3; TRBD1 matches at 7 bases. The CDR3 is 14 residues long. J gave up 4 bases and V 3 bases, and 3 bases lay outside the gene matches. Germline V gene sequence: CDR1 MGHRA, CDR2 YSYEKL. CDR3 residues: CASSQTGQGNTIYF. The CDR3 DNA is TGCGCCAGCAGCCAGACAGGGCAGGGAAACACCATATATTTT.

The chain recombines TRBV6-6 with TRBJ1-4, with TRBD1 identical over 7 bases. V was pared by 0 bases and J by 0 bases, with 1 base of the junction left unmatched. CDR1 is MNHNY, CDR2 SVGAGI, per germline (reference sequence). The CDR3 is made up of 16 amino acids. This CDR3 is CASSYSDRTTNEKLFF. For the CDR3, the DNA is TGTGCCAGCAGTTACTCGGACAGGACAACTAATGAAAAACTGTTTTTT.

The chain has TRBV7-8 and TRBJ1-2, with D tentatively TRBD1 (5 bases). The ends were cut back, 5 bases at V and 3 bases at J, with 10 bases in the middle. Germline values: CDR1 SGHVS, CDR2 FQNEAQ. This CDR3 comprises 13 residues. CDR3 loop: CASSPGLYYGYTF. The DNA for the CDR3 is TGTGCCAGCAGCCCGGGACTCTACTATGGCTACACCTTC.

This rearrangement joins TRBV6-6 to TRBJ1-5; the D is unclear. The germline CDR1 and CDR2 sequences are MNHNY and SVGAGI (reference sequence). Trimming pared 2 bases from V and 3 bases from J, leaving 14 bases between. The CDR3 sequence is 16 residues long. The CDR3 loop reads CASSYPGRELNQPQHF. CDR3 sequence (DNA): TGTGCCAGCAGTTACCCCGGGAGGGAACTCAATCAGCCCCAGCATTTT.

The chain employs TRBV7-2 and TRBJ1-2; D remains unclear. Trimming shortened V by 5 bases and J by 2 bases, and 15 bases separated the two germline ends. This CDR3 is 15 amino acids long. CDR1 and CDR2 (germline): SGHTA, FQGNSA. In nucleotides, the CDR3 is TGTGCCAGCAGCCCCGAGCCCCAACTCAACTATGGCTACACCTTC. Translation gives CASSPEPQLNYGYTF.

The chain links TRBV25-1 to TRBJ1-1; perhaps TRBD1 as D (6 bases). V was pared by 2 bases and J by 3 bases, with 10 bases between. Per germline, CDR1 MGHDK and CDR2 SYGVNS. The CDR3 runs to 14 residues. In nucleotides, the CDR3 is TGTGCCAGCAGTGAACTAACAGGGCACACTGAAGCTTTCTTT. This sequence encodes CASSELTGHTEAFF.

This rearrangement joins TRBV5-1 to TRBJ2-7; D is ambiguous. The CDR3 contains 13 residues. Trimming stripped 0 bases from V and 2 bases from J, with 6 bases between. Germline-derived CDR1 and CDR2 are SGHRS and YFSETQ. The CDR3 nucleotides read TGCGCCAGCAGCTTGGGACCCACCTACGAGCAGTACTTC. The encoded protein is CASSLGPTYEQYF.

This chain connects TRBV4-1 to TRBJ2-7, with D tentatively TRBD1 or TRBD2 (5 bases each). The CDR3 extends over 15 amino acids. CDR1 is MGHRA, CDR2 YSYEKL, per germline. The V gene lost 4 bases and the J gene lost 6 bases, with 19 bases spanning the gap. The CDR3, as DNA: TGCGCCAGCAGCCCCCGGGGTGGGGCCCCCGGCGAGCAGTACTTC. Its protein is CASSPRGGAPGEQYF.

This clone was seen a single time. The CDR3 region is CASSPNSGNTIYF. DNA for the CDR3: TGTGCCAGCAGCCCCAACTCTGGAAACACCATATATTTT. This chain links TRBV4-2 with TRBJ1-3, with D uncertain. CDR3 length: 13 residues. Per germline, CDR1 LGHNA and CDR2 YNFKEQ. V was pared by 4 bases and J by 0 bases, with 4 bases between.

The chain is built from TRBV9 and TRBJ2-1, with 10 positions matching TRBD2. Germline lookup yields CDR1 SGDLS and CDR2 YYNGEE. The V segment lost 3 bases and the J segment 5 bases; nucleotides outside the gene matches: 5. The CDR3 consists of 15 residues. The CDR3 is CASSDLAGGNNEQFF. The DNA for the CDR3 is TGTGCCAGCAGCGACTTAGCGGGAGGAAACAATGAGCAGTTCTTC.

Here the CDR3 DNA reads TGTGCCAGCAGCCCCGAGGGCACTGAAGCTTTCTTT. Translating it yields CASSPEGTEAFF. The rearrangement uses TRBV5-6 and TRBJ1-1; D is unresolved. The V gene lost 4 bases and the J gene lost 4 bases, with 8 bases spanning the gap. This CDR3 is 12 amino acids long. Per the germline V gene, CDR1 is SGHDT and CDR2 is YYEEEE.

CDR3 protein: CASSPEGLARSYEQYF. The DNA of the CDR3 is TGCGCCAGCAGCCCCGAAGGACTAGCGAGGTCCTACGAGCAGTACTTC. The V gene is TRBV5-1, the J gene TRBJ2-7, with 9 bases identical to TRBD2. The V gene's germline CDR1 is SGHRS and CDR2 YFSETQ. V was clipped by 4 bases and J by 1 base; unmatched bases: 9. The CDR3 is 16 amino acids. Using reference TRBV5-1 and TRBJ2-7 for the parts outside the CDR3, the full variable domain is KAGVTQTPRYLIKTRGQQVTLSCSPISGHRSVSWYQQTPGQGLQFLFEYFSETQRNKGNFPGRFSGRQFSNSRSEMNVSTLELGDSALYLCASSPEGLARSYEQYFGPGTRLTVT.

The chain has TRBV30 and TRBJ2-5; D gene uncertain. The CDR3 extends over 14 amino acids. CDR1 and CDR2 (germline): GTSNPN, SVGIG (reference sequence). The V end was cut by 0 bases, the J end by 5 bases, with 13 bases between. The CDR3 region has the DNA TGTGCCTGGAGTGTGTCTGGGTATAAGGAGACCCAGTACTTC. Protein: CAWSVSGYKETQYF.

V and J are TRBV6-5 and TRBJ2-2; D is unresolved. Trimming took 7 bases from V and 4 from J, leaving 10 bases between them. The CDR3 loop spans 13 amino acids. Per the germline V gene, CDR1 is MNHEY and CDR2 is SVGAGI. CDR3 DNA sequence: TGTGCCAGCAAACCAAGGGTCACCGGGGAGCTGTTTTTT. Amino acids: CASKPRVTGELFF.

This chain links TRBV9 with TRBJ2-2; weak D call: TRBD2 (6 bases). V was pared by 4 bases and J by 0 bases, with 16 bases between. The CDR3 covers 17 residues. Germline-derived CDR1 and CDR2 are SGDLS and YYNGEE. The CDR3 is CASSQPRGSPNTGELFF. The CDR3 bases are TGTGCCAGCAGCCAACCCCGGGGGAGCCCGAACACCGGGGAGCTGTTTTTT.